This T cell receptor (beta chain) was sequenced during a study of T cell changes during pregnancy in multiple sclerosis. Some clones are missing from TCRdb's copy, which holds only in-frame ones; the method was immunoSEQ multiplex PCR. The sample comprises tens of thousands of clones, around 94% of which are singletons, and approximately 2% rests with the top ten. This CDR3 is built from 18 residues. Looked up from germline, CDR1 is LNHNV and CDR2 is YYDKDF (reference sequence). V lost 5 bases to trimming and J lost 0 bases; unmatched junction nucleotides: 10. The TCR sequence derives from a female donor in good health, enrolled as a control in a pregnancy study. The sample consisted of peripheral blood, taken in the second trimester of pregnancy. The chain combines TRBV15 with TRBJ2-6, with 7 bases that match TRBD1. Here the CDR3 DNA reads TGTGCCACCAGCGGAGGACAGGATGACGACTCTGGGGCCAACGTCCTGACTTTC. Translating it yields CATSGGQDDDSGANVLTF.